This T cell receptor beta chain was found in a study of preoperative IRX-2 immunotherapy in early breast cancer (dated by TCRdb to the late 2010s). For this clone: Its antigen has not been determined. No per-base quality is available; no much larger clone lies one base away.

The germline V and J ends show losses of 6 bases and 5 bases respectively, and no gene match explains 22 bases of the junction. For CDR1 and CDR2, the germline V gene lists SQVTM and ANQGSEA. Including cysteine and phenylalanine, the CDR3 has 18 amino acids. The entry retains the CDR3 DNA only, 54 bases that are in frame from base 1. Library preparation employed the immunoSEQ multiplex PCR assay. TCRdb stores this immuneACCESS table with in-frame sequences only. Part of the clones is absent; in the studies checked, under half of the shortfall reflects unresolved V genes, and no reason is known for the rest. The sample contains 60,000 or so clones, roughly 94% of them found a single time. Jointly, the top ten make up about 1.8% of the sample. The meaning of the sample's treatment or condition label: preoperative locoregional IRX-2 cytokine immunotherapy. The samples were obtained from a phase Ib study that tested preoperative, locoregional IRX-2 cytokine immunotherapy designed to prime immune responses. Patients with early-stage breast cancer who were given IRX-2 before surgery served as donors.

The source of this sequence is a human donor with breast cancer. This chain is built from TRBV29-1 and TRBJ2-5; 9 bases in the junction line up with TRBD2. The specimen was taken from a patient treated with IRX-2 immunotherapy. At the DNA level, the sequence is TGCAGCGTGAGCCCCAGAAGAGCGGGGGGCTTTTTTCGGGAGACCCAGTACTTC. Translated, this gives CSVSPRRAGGFFRETQYF.